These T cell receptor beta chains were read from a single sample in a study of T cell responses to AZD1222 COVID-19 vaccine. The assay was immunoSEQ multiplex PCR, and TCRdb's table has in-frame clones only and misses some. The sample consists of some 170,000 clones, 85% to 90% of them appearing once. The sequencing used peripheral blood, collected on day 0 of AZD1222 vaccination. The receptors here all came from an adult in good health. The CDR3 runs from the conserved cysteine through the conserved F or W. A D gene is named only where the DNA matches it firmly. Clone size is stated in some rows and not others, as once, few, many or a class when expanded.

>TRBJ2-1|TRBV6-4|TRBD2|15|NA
CASRREPGLANEQFF
TGTGCCAGCAGAAGAGAGCCGGGACTAGCTAATGAGCAGTTCTTC
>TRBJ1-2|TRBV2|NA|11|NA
CASSGISGYTF
TGTGCCAGCAGTGGCATCTCTGGCTACACCTTC
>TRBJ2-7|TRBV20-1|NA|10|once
CSAEDYEQYF
TGCAGTGCTGAGGACTACGAGCAGTACTTC
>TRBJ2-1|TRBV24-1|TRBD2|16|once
CATSDQLAGSYNEQFF
TGTGCCACCAGTGATCAACTAGCGGGGTCGTACAATGAGCAGTTCTTC
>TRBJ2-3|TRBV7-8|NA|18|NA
CASSPRLKTGADTDTQYF
TGTGCCAGCAGTCCACGACTCAAGACAGGAGCGGACACAGATACGCAGTATTTT
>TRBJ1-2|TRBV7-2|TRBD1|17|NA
CASSPGGQGASNYGYTF
TGTGCCAGCAGTCCTGGGGGGCAGGGGGCTTCTAACTATGGCTACACCTTC
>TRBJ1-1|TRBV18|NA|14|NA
CASSPDGLNTEAFF
TGTGCCAGCTCACCGGACGGTCTGAACACTGAAGCTTTCTTT
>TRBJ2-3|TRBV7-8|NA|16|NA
CASSLDRQGYTDTQYF
TGTGCCAGCAGCTTAGATAGGCAGGGCTACACAGATACGCAGTATTTT
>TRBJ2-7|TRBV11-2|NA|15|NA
CASSRDRDFTYEQYF
TGTGCCAGCAGCCGGGACCGGGACTTCACCTACGAGCAGTACTTC
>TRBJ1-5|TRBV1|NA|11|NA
CTSSQSQPQHF
TGCACCAGCAGCCAATCACAGCCCCAGCATTTT
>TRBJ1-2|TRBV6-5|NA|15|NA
CASSYSRGGQYGYTF
TGTGCCAGCAGTTACTCGAGAGGGGGTCAGTATGGCTACACCTTC
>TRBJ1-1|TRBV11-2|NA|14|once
CASSPLGGYTEAFF
TGTGCCAGCAGCCCTTTGGGGGGGTACACTGAAGCTTTCTTT
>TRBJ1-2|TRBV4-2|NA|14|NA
CASSQTLTFYGYTF
TGTGCCAGCAGCCAAACCCTGACATTCTATGGCTACACCTTC
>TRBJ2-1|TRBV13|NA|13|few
CASSFIPGDEQFF
TGTGCCAGCAGCTTTATACCAGGCGATGAGCAGTTCTTC
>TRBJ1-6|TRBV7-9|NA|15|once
CASSFFGGIGSPLHF
TGTGCCAGCAGCTTTTTTGGGGGGATCGGTTCACCCCTCCACTTT
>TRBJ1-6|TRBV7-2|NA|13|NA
CASSSGTVAVLHF
TGTGCCAGCAGCTCCGGGACCGTGGCGGTCCTCCACTTT
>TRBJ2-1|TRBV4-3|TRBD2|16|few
CASSQVGVAGGLEQFF
TGCGCCAGCAGCCAAGTTGGGGTAGCGGGAGGCCTTGAGCAGTTCTTC
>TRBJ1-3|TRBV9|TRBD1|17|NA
CASSVPGQGAGGNTIYF
TGTGCCAGCAGCGTCCCGGGACAGGGGGCCGGGGGAAACACCATATATTTT
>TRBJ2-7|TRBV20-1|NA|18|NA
CSASPPASRISLPYEQYF
TGCAGTGCTAGTCCCCCGGCTAGCAGGATCTCACTCCCTTACGAGCAGTACTTC
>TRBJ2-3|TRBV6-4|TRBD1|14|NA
CASSVGTVRDTQYF
TGTGCCAGCAGTGTTGGGACAGTGCGAGATACGCAGTATTTT
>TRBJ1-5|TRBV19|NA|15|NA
CASSSPNRGNQPQHF
TGTGCCAGTAGTAGTCCAAATCGGGGCAATCAGCCCCAGCATTTT
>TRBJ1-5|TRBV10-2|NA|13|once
CASSEKYFQPQHF
TGCGCCAGCAGTGAAAAATACTTTCAGCCCCAGCATTTT
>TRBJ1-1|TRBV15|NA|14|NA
CATARGGVNTEAFF
TGTGCCACGGCAAGAGGGGGAGTGAACACTGAAGCTTTCTTT
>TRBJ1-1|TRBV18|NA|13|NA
CASSEGVNTEAFF
TGTGCCAGCTCAGAGGGGGTGAACACTGAAGCTTTCTTT
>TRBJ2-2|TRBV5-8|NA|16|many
CASSPLGGGGGGELFF
TGTGCCAGCAGCCCCTTAGGAGGAGGGGGCGGCGGGGAGCTGTTTTTT
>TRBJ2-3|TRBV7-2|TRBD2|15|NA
CASRSAGGPTDTQYF
TGTGCCAGCAGGTCAGCGGGGGGGCCGACTGATACGCAGTATTTT
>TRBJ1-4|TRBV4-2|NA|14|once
CASSPRGLNEKLFF
TGTGCCAGCAGCCCCCGGGGACTTAATGAAAAACTGTTTTTT
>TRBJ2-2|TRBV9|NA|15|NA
CASSVDGQNTGELFF
TGTGCCAGCAGCGTAGATGGGCAGAACACCGGGGAGCTGTTTTTT
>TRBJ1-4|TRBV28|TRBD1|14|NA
CASTTGGAGEKLFF
TGTGCCAGCACTACAGGGGGCGCGGGTGAAAAACTGTTTTTT
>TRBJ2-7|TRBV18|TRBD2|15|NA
CASSTDIAGGGEQYF
TGTGCCAGCTCCACGGATATAGCGGGAGGGGGCGAGCAGTACTTC
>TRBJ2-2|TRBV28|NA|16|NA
CASSSSQGLNTGELFF
TGTGCCAGCAGTTCCAGCCAGGGATTAAACACCGGGGAGCTGTTTTTT
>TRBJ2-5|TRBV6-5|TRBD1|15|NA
CASSYSKTGQETQYF
TGTGCCAGCAGTTACTCTAAGACAGGGCAGGAGACCCAGTACTTC
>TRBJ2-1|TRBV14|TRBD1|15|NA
CASSQDRGNYNEQFF
TGTGCCAGCAGCCAAGACAGGGGGAACTACAATGAGCAGTTCTTC
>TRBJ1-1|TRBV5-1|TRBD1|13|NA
CASSWRQGAEAFF
TGCGCCAGCAGCTGGAGACAGGGGGCTGAAGCTTTCTTT
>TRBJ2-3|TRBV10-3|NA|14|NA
CAIRAGQSTDTQYF
TGTGCCATCAGGGCGGGACAGAGCACAGATACGCAGTATTTT
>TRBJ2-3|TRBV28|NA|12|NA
CATLGSTDTQYF
TGTGCCACTTTAGGGAGCACAGATACGCAGTATTTT